This TCR beta chain was recovered during a study of blood T cell repertoires in COVID-19. Study-level information: Spain, Italy and the United States supplied samples that represented acute and convalescent COVID-19.

Measured with immunoSEQ multiplex PCR; TCRdb has only the in-frame clones, and not every one. The sample holds fewer than 200,000 clones, about nine tenths seen once. The CDR3 spans 13 residues. Germline CDR1 and CDR2: SGHDT and YYEEEE. Trimming took off 4 bases at V and 4 bases at J, with 11 bases between the two ends. The chain has TRBV5-6 and TRBJ1-2; D might be TRBD1 (5 bases). Source material: peripheral blood. This sequence originates from a man aged 60 to 69 with acute or convalescent COVID-19. CDR3 nucleotides: TGTGCCAGCAGCCCCGACAGCGTCTATGGCTACACCTTC. This gives the protein CASSPDSVYGYTF.